A selection of T cell receptor beta chains follows, all from one sample in a study of blood T cell repertoires in COVID-19. Libraries were prepared by immunoSEQ multiplex PCR; TCRdb keeps only in-frame clonotypes and omits some of them. The repertoire holds 250,000 to 300,000 clones, about 90% seen once, with about 11% in the top ten. Sequenced material: peripheral blood. The receptors shown here come from a woman aged 25 to 39 with COVID-19, enrolled during active disease. Both conserved end residues are part of each CDR3. The D gene is left open where the match is weak. Clone size is not always given. Where it is, it says once, few, many or a class for expanded clones.

J gene,clone size,V gene,D gene,CDR3 DNA,CDR3 protein
TRBJ1-1,NA,TRBV7-9,NA,TGTGCCAGCAGCTTAGCCGGTGGGCGAACTGAAGCTTTCTTT,CASSLAGGRTEAFF
TRBJ2-7,NA,TRBV28,NA,TGTGCCAGCAGTCCCCGGGATAGGGTGGACTACGAGCAGTACTTC,CASSPRDRVDYEQYF
TRBJ2-5,NA,TRBV7-2,TRBD2,TGTGCCAGCAGCTTAGGGGGACTAGCGGTTATCCAAGAGACCCAGTACTTC,CASSLGGLAVIQETQYF
TRBJ1-1,NA,TRBV19,TRBD1,TGTGCCAGTAGTATGACAGGGACTTACACTGAAGCTTTCTTT,CASSMTGTYTEAFF
TRBJ1-2,NA,TRBV18,TRBD1,TGTGCCAGCTCACCAGATACGACAGGGGGTTATGGCTACACCTTC,CASSPDTTGGYGYTF
TRBJ1-1,NA,TRBV19,NA,TGTGCCAGTAGTGCCTGGGGGGGGTCTACTACTGAAGCTTTCTTT,CASSAWGGSTTEAFF
TRBJ1-5,NA,TRBV24-1,TRBD1,TGTGCCACCAGTCCTCAGGGGGCTAGTAATCAGCCCCAGCATTTT,CATSPQGASNQPQHF
TRBJ2-7,NA,TRBV6-8,TRBD2,TGTGCCAGCAGTCCCCTTAAGCGGGAGATTGTCGAGCAGTACTTC,CASSPLKREIVEQYF
TRBJ1-4,NA,TRBV9,TRBD1,TGTGCCAGCAGCGTAGGTGGGTCAGGGGGAGCGACTAATGAAAAACTGTTTTTT,CASSVGGSGGATNEKLFF
TRBJ2-7,NA,TRBV5-1,TRBD1,TGCGCCAGCAGCTCCGGACAGGGGGCTGTGCAGTACTTC,CASSSGQGAVQYF
TRBJ2-6,NA,TRBV10-3,NA,TGTGCCATACTGATCTCTGGGGCCAACGTCCTGACTTTC,CAILISGANVLTF
TRBJ1-5,NA,TRBV6-1,NA,TGTGCCAGCAGTGAAACCGGGTTTGAAAATCAGCCCCAGCATTTT,CASSETGFENQPQHF
TRBJ2-1,NA,TRBV20-1,NA,TGCAGTGCTAGTCCCCTCCTCGCGAGGGGGAGGGGTTACAATGAGCAGTTCTTC,CSASPLLARGRGYNEQFF
TRBJ1-1,NA,TRBV3-1/TRBV3-2,NA,TGTGCCAGCAGCCAAGATGGGAAGGGGTTTGAAGCTTTCTTT,CASSQDGKGFEAFF
TRBJ1-1,NA,TRBV4-1,NA,TGCGCCAGCAGCCACACCCCGGGCACTGAAGCTTTCTTT,CASSHTPGTEAFF
TRBJ2-3,NA,TRBV10-3,TRBD2,TGTGCCATCCAGCCCAGCGGGAGGAGTGTGGATACGCAGTATTTT,CAIQPSGRSVDTQYF
TRBJ2-1,NA,TRBV2,NA,TGTGCCAGCAGTGAATGGATTAGCGGCTACAATGAGCAGTTCTTC,CASSEWISGYNEQFF
TRBJ1-2,NA,TRBV29-1,TRBD1,TGCAGCGTTGAAGATCGGGCAGGGGGACGAGAACGATATGGCTACACCTTC,CSVEDRAGGRERYGYTF
TRBJ2-2,NA,TRBV28,NA,TGTGCCAGCAGTTTTGAACAGGGGAACACCGGGGAGCTGTTTTTT,CASSFEQGNTGELFF
TRBJ2-1,NA,TRBV24-1,NA,TGTGCCACCAGTGATTTCGTCAATGAGCAGTTCTTC,CATSDFVNEQFF
TRBJ2-3,NA,TRBV6-5,TRBD2,TGTGCCAGCAGTTACAGCGGGGGGCGAGATACGCAGTATTTT,CASSYSGGRDTQYF
TRBJ2-7,NA,TRBV30,NA,TGTGCCTGGAATCAAGAGCGAGACTACGAGCAGTACTTC,CAWNQERDYEQYF
TRBJ1-4,NA,TRBV6-1,NA,TGTGCCAGCAGTGAAAGACTGGAAAATGAAAAACTGTTTTTT,CASSERLENEKLFF
TRBJ2-2,NA,TRBV30,NA,TGTGCCGAACAGCCCGGGGCCGGGGAGCTGTTTTTT,CAEQPGAGELFF
TRBJ2-1,once,TRBV28,TRBD2,TGTGCCAGCAGAACTCCGATGGTGGGACTAGCGCAATACAATGAGCAGTTCTTC,CASRTPMVGLAQYNEQFF
TRBJ2-7,once,TRBV30,TRBD2,TGTGCCTCGTCCGGGGGGACCGGCGAGCAGTACTTC,CASSGGTGEQYF
TRBJ2-5,NA,TRBV24-1,NA,TGTGCCACCAGTGAAACCCGGGTGGGGCGCCAAGAGACCCAGTACTTC,CATSETRVGRQETQYF
TRBJ1-1,NA,TRBV4-1,NA,TGCGCCAGCAGCCAAGGCAGGGGCGGCACTGAAGCTTTCTTT,CASSQGRGGTEAFF
TRBJ2-1,NA,TRBV5-1,TRBD1,TGCGCCAGCAGCCTACGGACAGGGCGGCAGTTCTTC,CASSLRTGRQFF
TRBJ2-1,NA,TRBV27,TRBD2,TGTGCCAGCAGTTTAAGTTTAGCGGGAGATATTAGGGATGAGCAGTTCTTC,CASSLSLAGDIRDEQFF
TRBJ2-7,NA,TRBV15,NA,TGTGCCACCAGCAGAGAAGGGCTAGCGCCCTACGAGCAGTACTTC,CATSREGLAPYEQYF
TRBJ2-7,NA,TRBV27,NA,TGTGCCAGCAGTTTATCTTTGGAGGACTTTTCCTACGAGCAGTACTTC,CASSLSLEDFSYEQYF
TRBJ1-1,NA,TRBV11-2,NA,TGTGCCAGCAGCTTAGACCCGACAGGAAGAAACACTGAAGCTTTCTTT,CASSLDPTGRNTEAFF
TRBJ1-2,NA,TRBV9,NA,TGTGCCAGCAGCGTTGGGGCAGAAGCTAACTATGGCTACACCTTC,CASSVGAEANYGYTF
TRBJ2-7,NA,TRBV28,NA,TGTGCCAGCAGTTTACTCTCGGAGCAGTACTTC,CASSLLSEQYF
TRBJ2-1,NA,TRBV9,TRBD2,TGTGCCAGCAGCGTAGGCCCCCCTAGCGGATACAATGAGCAGTTCTTC,CASSVGPPSGYNEQFF
TRBJ2-1,NA,TRBV7-3,NA,TGTGCCAGCAGCCAGGGGTTACCACACAATGAGCAGTTCTTC,CASSQGLPHNEQFF
TRBJ1-1,NA,TRBV5-1,NA,TGCGCCAGCAGGCCCGGGACTCAGAACACTGAAGCTTTCTTT,CASRPGTQNTEAFF
TRBJ2-5,NA,TRBV6-1,TRBD1,TGTGCCAGCAGTGACCGGGCAGGGGGTCGGGAGACCCAGTACTTC,CASSDRAGGRETQYF
TRBJ1-5,NA,TRBV7-8,NA,TGTGCCAGCAGCTTACGTCAGGGTCGTCAGCCCCAGCATTTT,CASSLRQGRQPQHF
TRBJ2-4,NA,TRBV11-2,TRBD2,TGTGCCAGCAGAGAACCCGGGACTAGCGGGTCTTTAGCCAAAAACATTCAGTACTTC,CASREPGTSGSLAKNIQYF
TRBJ2-1,NA,TRBV11-3,NA,TGTGCCAGCAGCTTAGATTTGGCTGAGCAGTTCTTC,CASSLDLAEQFF
TRBJ2-7,once,TRBV6-6,NA,TGTGCCAGCAGCTCCCCGGGGGTGAGCTCCTACGAGCAGTACTTC,CASSSPGVSSYEQYF
TRBJ2-5,NA,TRBV18,TRBD1,TGTGCCAGCTCACCGTTCGGTGGACAGGGCACGGAGACCCAGTACTTC,CASSPFGGQGTETQYF
TRBJ1-5,NA,TRBV28,NA,TGTGCCAGCAGTCCTTATAGCAATCAGCCCCAGCATTTT,CASSPYSNQPQHF
TRBJ1-1,NA,TRBV12-3/TRBV12-4,NA,TGTGCCAGCAGTTTACGGGGGGCGGCCGAAGCTTTCTTT,CASSLRGAAEAFF
TRBJ1-5,NA,TRBV19,NA,TGTGCCAGTAGTATCGGGGGTCAGCCCCAGCATTTT,CASSIGGQPQHF
TRBJ2-6,NA,TRBV5-1,NA,TGCGCCAGCTTTGACACGGGGGTCGCTGGGGCCAACGTCCTGACTTTC,CASFDTGVAGANVLTF
TRBJ2-7,NA,TRBV11-1,NA,TGTGCCAGCAGCTTAATCGGGGACGAGCAGTACTTC,CASSLIGDEQYF
TRBJ1-5,NA,TRBV15,NA,TGTGCCACCAGCAGAGATGGAGGCAGGCCAAATCAGCCCCAGCATTTT,CATSRDGGRPNQPQHF
TRBJ2-1,NA,TRBV2,TRBD2,TGTGCCAGCACCCCTAGCGGGATAGGAAATGAGCAGTTCTTC,CASTPSGIGNEQFF